This T cell receptor (beta chain) was recorded in a study of blood T cell repertoires in COVID-19. Germline V gene lookup returns CDR1 ENHRY and CDR2 SYGVKD. The V end lost 3 bases, the J end lost 6 bases, and 10 bases lay between the germline ends. CDR3 length equals 13 residues. As handled by the study authors: For nucleated cells, counts were estimated from reference gene primer amplification. The method was immunoSEQ multiplex PCR; TCRdb's version includes in-frame clones alone and lacks a portion of them. V and J calls and clone size are copied from that table; D and trimming were computed from the DNA. The data contain almost 200,000 clones, about 85% of them singletons.

This receptor was obtained from a man in his 60s with COVID-19, enrolled during active disease. The sequenced sample was peripheral blood. The rearrangement links TRBV10-3 to TRBJ2-3; maybe TRBD2 (5 bases). The CDR3 sequence is CAISESGGDTQYF. The CDR3 bases are TGTGCCATCAGTGAAAGCGGAGGTGATACGCAGTATTTT.